Listed below are T cell receptor beta chains from one sample, sequenced in a study of cytomegalovirus exposure and HLA in healthy donors. The table came from immunoSEQ multiplex PCR; TCRdb's copy has only in-frame clones and leaves some out. The sample lists around 100,000 clones, 76% occurring once. Sequenced input: PBMCs. Every receptor here comes from a woman aged 50 to 65 in good health and CMV-seropositive. The CDR3 runs from the conserved cysteine through the conserved F or W.

v_call: TRBV13
j_call: TRBJ1-5
cdr3_aa: CASSPLFIYQPQHF

v_call: TRBV6-6
j_call: TRBJ2-3
cdr3_aa: CASSYSAASTDTQYF

v_call: TRBV6-1
j_call: TRBJ2-4
cdr3_aa: CASEVGGIGKNIQYF

v_call: TRBV12-5
j_call: TRBJ2-4
cdr3_aa: CASGFSLAGRNIQYF

v_call: TRBV2
j_call: TRBJ2-3
cdr3_aa: CASSGTSGSRWADTQYF

v_call: TRBV10-3
j_call: TRBJ2-2
cdr3_aa: CAIRPGQVNTGELFF

v_call: TRBV5-1
j_call: TRBJ1-4
cdr3_aa: CASSSGFREKLFF

v_call: TRBV7-6
j_call: TRBJ2-3
cdr3_aa: CASSLFGSGTTDTQYF

v_call: TRBV6-1
j_call: TRBJ1-5
cdr3_aa: CASSEVGQSDQPQHF

v_call: TRBV25-1
j_call: TRBJ2-7
cdr3_aa: CATSPTVVHEQYF

v_call: TRBV5-1
j_call: TRBJ1-4
cdr3_aa: CASSLVGRGSEKLFF

v_call: TRBV11-2
j_call: TRBJ1-5
cdr3_aa: CASSLGQFNQPQHF

v_call: TRBV18
j_call: TRBJ1-2
cdr3_aa: CASSPQRTGNGYTF

v_call: TRBV2
j_call: TRBJ1-1
cdr3_aa: CASSGGQITEAFF

v_call: TRBV14
j_call: TRBJ1-2
cdr3_aa: CASSHDPGQGYYGYTF

v_call: TRBV15
j_call: TRBJ2-1
cdr3_aa: CATSGLQGASINEQFF

v_call: TRBV5-4
j_call: TRBJ2-1
cdr3_aa: CASSLPTSGGQGKQFF

v_call: TRBV7-3
j_call: TRBJ2-1
cdr3_aa: CASSPSAGFNINEQFF

v_call: TRBV7-8
j_call: TRBJ1-5
cdr3_aa: CASSLHRDQPQHF

v_call: TRBV7-9
j_call: TRBJ2-5
cdr3_aa: CASSFSGTSGVNQETQYF

v_call: TRBV15
j_call: TRBJ2-2
cdr3_aa: CATSRVPGANTGELFF

v_call: TRBV10-1
j_call: TRBJ2-1
cdr3_aa: CASSETSGGYNEQFF

v_call: TRBV4-2
j_call: TRBJ1-1
cdr3_aa: CASRQGNTEAFF

v_call: TRBV27
j_call: TRBJ2-3
cdr3_aa: CASQPMTRYTDTQYF

v_call: TRBV19
j_call: TRBJ2-7
cdr3_aa: CASTSGGTDFTYEQYF

v_call: TRBV6-1
j_call: TRBJ1-1
cdr3_aa: CASREFEALRAFF

v_call: TRBV27
j_call: TRBJ1-5
cdr3_aa: CASRMAGSQPQHF

v_call: TRBV2
j_call: TRBJ1-1
cdr3_aa: CASSDWANTEAFF

v_call: TRBV5-5
j_call: TRBJ1-1
cdr3_aa: CASSSGSISAQNEAFF

v_call: TRBV6-5
j_call: TRBJ1-5
cdr3_aa: CASSPGRGNQPQHF

v_call: TRBV5-4
j_call: TRBJ2-1
cdr3_aa: CASSAVGGASGGSYNEQFF

v_call: TRBV9
j_call: TRBJ2-5
cdr3_aa: CASSPWDSGETQYF

v_call: TRBV10-3
j_call: TRBJ1-1
cdr3_aa: CAISELGRGLIDRMNTEAFF

v_call: TRBV7-9
j_call: TRBJ2-1
cdr3_aa: CASSPPGTSRDEQFF

v_call: TRBV29-1
j_call: TRBJ2-6
cdr3_aa: CSGQTGANVLTF

v_call: TRBV4-1
j_call: TRBJ1-5
cdr3_aa: CASSPRQGNQPQHF

v_call: TRBV6-6
j_call: TRBJ2-2
cdr3_aa: CASSRQDTNTGELFF

v_call: TRBV27
j_call: TRBJ2-3
cdr3_aa: CASSSHLSDTQYF

v_call: TRBV5-6
j_call: TRBJ2-5
cdr3_aa: CASSTGVQETQYF

v_call: TRBV9
j_call: TRBJ1-2
cdr3_aa: CASSGNPTGYGYTF

v_call: TRBV7-8
j_call: TRBJ2-7
cdr3_aa: CASSYGTGAHEQYF

v_call: TRBV30
j_call: TRBJ2-5
cdr3_aa: CAVQGLVYRETQYF

v_call: TRBV6-4
j_call: TRBJ1-2
cdr3_aa: CASSEGLRGGSGYTF

v_call: TRBV5-1
j_call: TRBJ1-1
cdr3_aa: CASSLSLASGTEAFF

v_call: TRBV6-5
j_call: TRBJ2-5
cdr3_aa: CASSYSTPGQGREQYF

v_call: TRBV11-2
j_call: TRBJ2-1
cdr3_aa: CASSLLAGGYNEQFF

v_call: TRBV10-3
j_call: TRBJ2-2
cdr3_aa: CAIKEGSGELFF

v_call: TRBV18
j_call: TRBJ2-7
cdr3_aa: CASSPPGGQGSYEQYF

v_call: TRBV4-2
j_call: TRBJ2-7
cdr3_aa: CASSQATDTAYEQYF